The TCR beta chain described here comes from a study of blood T cell repertoires in COVID-19. Study in general: Specimens from acute and convalescent COVID-19 originated in the United States, Italy and Spain. PBMCs, B-cell-depleted T cells, or T cells provided the cDNA or gDNA that made up the material.

The germline gives CDR1 SGHNT, CDR2 YYREEE (reference sequence). Trimming stripped 4 bases from V and 2 bases from J, with 18 bases between. This CDR3 spans 17 amino acids. In the source study's methods: Estimated nucleated cell counts came from reference gene primer amplification. Profiling relied on immunoSEQ multiplex PCR, and the TCRdb table lists in-frame clones only, not all of them. That table furnishes V, J and clone size, whereas the DNA furnished D and trimming. This table holds about 71,000 clones, about 86% found once. This TCR was recovered from a man over 45 with active COVID-19. The V and J genes are TRBV5-4 and TRBJ2-2, with D maybe TRBD1 (6 bases). Sequencing was performed on peripheral blood. CDR3 nucleotide sequence: TGTGCCAGCAGCCCTCCTCCCACAGGGACAAACACCGGGGAGCTGTTTTTT. The encoded protein is CASSPPPTGTNTGELFF.